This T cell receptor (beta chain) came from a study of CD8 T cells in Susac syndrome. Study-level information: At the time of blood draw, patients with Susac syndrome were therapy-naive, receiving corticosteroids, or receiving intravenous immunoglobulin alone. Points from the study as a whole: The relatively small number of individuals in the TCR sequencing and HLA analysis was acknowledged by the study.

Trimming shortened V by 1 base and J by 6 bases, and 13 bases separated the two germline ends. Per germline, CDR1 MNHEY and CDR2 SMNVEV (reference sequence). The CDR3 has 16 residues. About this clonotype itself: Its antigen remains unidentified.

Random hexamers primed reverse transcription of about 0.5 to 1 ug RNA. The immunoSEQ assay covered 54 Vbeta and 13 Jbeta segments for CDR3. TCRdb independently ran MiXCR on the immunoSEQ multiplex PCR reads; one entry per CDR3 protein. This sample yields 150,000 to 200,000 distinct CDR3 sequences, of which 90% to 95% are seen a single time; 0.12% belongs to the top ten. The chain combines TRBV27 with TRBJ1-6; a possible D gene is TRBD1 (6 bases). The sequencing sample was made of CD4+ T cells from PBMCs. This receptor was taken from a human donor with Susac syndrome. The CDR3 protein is CASSLYSDSPNSPLHF. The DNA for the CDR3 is TGTGCCAGCAGTTTATACTCGGACAGTCCTAATTCACCCCTCCACTTT.